These 14 T cell receptor beta chains share one sample of origin, sequenced in a study of spatial heterogeneity in lung cancer. MiXCR was run by TCRdb on the 5' RACE reads, yielding one entry per CDR3 protein. The sample consists of roughly 13,000 distinct CDR3 sequences, less than 4.5% of them appearing once. The antigens these receptors bind are not known. The sample's time point: sample taken at primary tumor resection. Study-wide results and limits: Expanded intratumoral alpha and beta TCR counts tracked tumor mutation counts.

Sequencing was performed on lung tumor tissue, taken at surgery. These receptor sequences come from a male donor with early-stage non-small cell lung cancer.

In its sample, this clonotype is medium-sized. The rearrangement joins TRBV7-8 to TRBJ1-6; the D gene is possibly TRBD1 (6 bases). V shed 5 bases and J shed 10 bases, with 15 bases lying between them. Germline V lookup: CDR1 SGHVS, CDR2 FQNEAQ. The CDR3 is 14 residues long. CDR3 amino acids: CASSRTEGRSPLHF. The DNA for the CDR3 is TGTGCCAGCAGCAGGACAGAGGGACGGTCACCCCTCCACTTT.

By frequency in the sample, this clonotype is medium-sized. The V call is TRBV6-5, the J call TRBJ2-7; D gene unclear. Deletions cut 5 bases from V and 3 bases from J, with 14 bases between. CDR1 and CDR2 from the germline V gene are MNHEY and SVGAGI. This CDR3 is built from 14 residues. In nucleotides, the CDR3 is TGTGCCAGCAGTAGCTCCGGTGCAGACTACGAGCAGTACTTC. This codes for CASSSSGADYEQYF.

As concerns this clonotype: A much larger clone differs by one base, so this may be a read error. The chain links TRBV20-1 to TRBJ1-5, with D tentatively TRBD1 (5 bases). Germline V lookup: CDR1 DFQATT, CDR2 SNEGSKA (reference sequence). This CDR3 comprises 13 residues. CDR3 in amino acids: CSARGQAGQPQHF. The CDR3 bases are TGCAGTGCCAGAGGGCAGGCAGGGCAGCCCCAGCATTTT.

The chain employs TRBV20-1 and TRBJ2-5; TRBD1 agrees at 7 bases. The V segment lost 8 bases and the J segment 4 bases; nucleotides outside the gene matches: 7. The CDR3 has 12 amino acids. CDR1 and CDR2 from the germline V gene are DFQATT and SNEGSKA (reference sequence). The CDR3 DNA is TGCAGTACAGAAGGGGGCGGAGAGACCCAGTACTTC. Its protein is CSTEGGGETQYF.

This clonotype has a count of ten or more. The chain employs TRBV11-2 and TRBJ1-1, with 9 bases lining up with TRBD1. The CDR3 contains 12 residues. From germline, CDR1 is SGHAT and CDR2 FQNNGV. The J segment lost 4 bases and the V segment lost 10 bases, leaving 4 bases of the junction unmatched. The CDR3 region is CATSQGATEAFF. The CDR3 nucleotides read TGTGCCACCTCACAGGGGGCCACTGAAGCTTTCTTT.

V and J are TRBV19 and TRBJ2-3; 7 bases agree with TRBD2. The V segment lost 7 bases and the J segment 2 bases; nucleotides outside the gene matches: 9. Germline CDR1 reads LNHDA; CDR2 reads SQIVND (reference sequence). The length of the CDR3 is 15 residues. The CDR3: CASTLGTKATDTQYF. CDR3 sequence (DNA): TGTGCCAGTACCCTCGGGACTAAAGCCACAGATACGCAGTATTTT.

This clonotype came up many times. The rearrangement uses TRBV3-1 and TRBJ2-1, with a weak D call TRBD1 (5 bases). V lost 4 bases and J 3 bases, leaving 25 bases between the germline ends. Germline CDR1 reads LGHDT; CDR2 reads YNNKEL (reference sequence). This CDR3 comprises 19 residues. Here the CDR3 reads CASSPKGIQAGADYNEQFF. The DNA for the CDR3 is TGTGCCAGCAGCCCGAAGGGGATTCAGGCCGGCGCGGACTACAATGAGCAGTTCTTC.

This clonotype was picked up a small number of times. This chain links TRBV6-6 with TRBJ1-4, with D hard to call. Germline CDR1 MNHNY, CDR2 SVGAGI (reference sequence). The CDR3 contains 14 residues. Trimming cost V 2 bases and J 0 bases, with 4 bases left between them. CDR3 sequence (DNA): TGTGCCAGCAGTTACGGGGCAACTAATGAAAAACTGTTTTTT. It encodes CASSYGATNEKLFF.

This clonotype was detected ten times or more. V and J are TRBV5-5 and TRBJ2-3; D gene uncertain. This CDR3 comprises 14 residues. Trimming took off 2 bases at V and 0 bases at J, with 7 bases between the two ends. Germline CDR1 and CDR2: SGHKS and YYEKEE (reference sequence). The CDR3 sequence: CASSFSYSTDTQYF. The CDR3 coding sequence is TGTGCCAGCAGCTTTTCGTACAGCACAGATACGCAGTATTTT.

By share, this clonotype counts as medium-sized (0.01 to 0.1%). J is TRBJ1-2 and V is TRBV20-1, with D possibly TRBD1 on 6 matching bases. Germline V gene lookup returns CDR1 DFQATT and CDR2 SNEGSKA (reference sequence). This CDR3 contains 16 residues. The ends were cut back, 3 bases at V and 3 bases at J, with 20 bases in the middle. Here the CDR3 reads CSARNPEGGAHYGYTF. The CDR3 DNA reads as TGCAGTGCTAGGAACCCCGAGGGGGGGGCTCACTATGGCTACACCTTC.

This clonotype was found many times. The genes are TRBV7-8 and TRBJ2-2, with D uncertain. V gave up 1 base and J gave up 4 bases, with 4 bases separating them. Germline lookup yields CDR1 SGHVS and CDR2 FQNEAQ. The CDR3 is 13 residues long. The CDR3 DNA reads as TGTGCCAGCAGCTTAGGAATCACCGGGGAGCTGTTTTTT. This encodes CASSLGITGELFF.

This clonotype has ten or more counts. The chain carries TRBV13 and TRBJ2-3; TRBD1 aligns across 7 bases. This CDR3 has 14 amino acids. Germline trimming cut 3 bases from V and 4 bases from J; bases unmatched to any gene: 4. From germline, CDR1 is PRHDT and CDR2 FYEKMQ (reference sequence). In DNA form, the CDR3 reads TGTGCCAGCAGCTTCGACAGGGTTGCAGATACGCAGTATTTT. It is translated as CASSFDRVADTQYF. Full variable domain (rest looked up from reference TRBV13 and TRBJ2-3): AAGVIQSPRHLIKEKRETATLKCYPIPRHDTVYWYQQGPGQDPQFLISFYEKMQSDKGSIPDRFSAQQFSDYHSELNMSSLELGDSALYFCASSFDRVADTQYFGPGTRLTVL.

This clonotype occurred many times. The chain links TRBV4-2 to TRBJ2-5; D gene uncertain. Germline CDR1 and CDR2: LGHNA and YNFKEQ. The length of the CDR3 is 13 residues. V was clipped by 0 bases and J by 5 bases, with 7 bases between them. The CDR3 loop is CASSQETGETQYF. CDR3 in DNA: TGTGCCAGCAGCCAAGAGACGGGTGAGACCCAGTACTTC.

This clonotype was seen ten or more times. The chain is built from TRBV7-6 and TRBJ2-3, with 11 bases lining up with TRBD2. Germline trimming cut 0 bases from V and 2 bases from J; bases unmatched to any gene: 7. Germline assignment: CDR1 SGHVS and CDR2 FNYEAQ. This CDR3 comprises 18 residues. DNA for the CDR3: TGTGCCAGCAGCTTAGCGCGGCTAGCGGGGGGCTACACAGATACGCAGTATTTT. Protein sequence: CASSLARLAGGYTDTQYF.